The 5 T cell receptor beta chains in this list originate from one sample, sequenced in a study of blood T cells in healthy people across ages. A sample-barcoded 5' primer and a J-beta primer mix were used in a second PCR of roughly 7 to 12 cycles. One entry per CDR3 protein, called by TCRdb with MiXCR from the 5' RACE reads. This table holds roughly 1,700,000 distinct CDR3 sequences, roughly 28% found once. Sequences were obtained from blood. All receptors derive from a woman in her twenties or thirties in good health.

V and J are TRBV3-1 and TRBJ2-3; either TRBD1 or TRBD2 may supply D (5 bases each). Trimming took off 8 bases at V and 0 bases at J, with 12 bases between the two ends. Germline lookup yields CDR1 LGHDT and CDR2 YNNKEL (reference sequence). This CDR3 has 14 residues. The CDR3 reads CASGTTTSTDTQYF. The CDR3 DNA is TGTGCCAGCGGGACCACCACAAGCACAGATACGCAGTATTTT.

V usage is TRBV5-1 and J usage is TRBJ1-2, with D perhaps TRBD1 (5 bases). The germline V and J ends were trimmed by 4 bases and 7 bases, with 17 bases remaining between them. The germline V gene encodes CDR1 SGHRS and CDR2 YFSETQ. The CDR3 is 14 residues long. The CDR3 reads CASSVIGGKGGYTF. The CDR3 region has the DNA TGCGCCAGCAGCGTGATCGGGGGAAAAGGTGGCTACACCTTC.

The rearrangement uses TRBV7-3 and TRBJ2-3, with D perhaps matching TRBD2 (5 bases). The V gene's germline CDR1 is SGHTA and CDR2 FQGTGA. The CDR3 is 15 residues long. Trimming pared 4 bases from V and 5 bases from J, leaving 16 bases between. CDR3 in amino acids: CASSSEGLRRDTQYF. DNA for the CDR3: TGTGCCAGCAGCTCAGAGGGTTTAAGAAGAGATACGCAGTATTTT.

This chain joins TRBV2 and TRBJ2-1, with a tentative D call TRBD2 (6 bases). The V and J ends lost 7 bases and 8 bases respectively, with 18 bases between them. CDR1 and CDR2 from the germline V gene are SNHLY and FYNNEI. The CDR3 is made up of 14 amino acids. This chain's CDR3 is CASNLEEGKDEQFF. CDR3 DNA sequence: TGTGCCAGCAATTTGGAGGAGGGTAAGGATGAGCAGTTCTTC.

This clonotype has a count of ten or more. The chain joins TRBV7-2 to TRBJ2-3; no firm D call. V was shortened by 2 bases and J by 3 bases, with 9 bases between the two germline ends. Germline assignment: CDR1 SGHTA and CDR2 FQGNSA. The CDR3 spans 14 residues. The CDR3 region has the DNA TGTGCCAGCAGCTTAAATCGGGCAACAGATACGCAGTATTTT. Its translation is CASSLNRATDTQYF.